This paragraph covers one T cell receptor beta chain sequence. Its antigen is unidentified. The sample is drawn from a study of cytomegalovirus exposure and HLA in healthy donors. For the study at large: A prior analysis found more than 90 million unique TCR beta sequences from around 200 million T cells. Study-level points and caveats: The authors enumerated roughly 180 TCR beta chains as linked to cytomegalovirus. By a later analysis, the bulk of CMV-associated TCR beta chains appeared HLA-restricted.

Trimming took off 5 bases at V and 1 base at J, with 9 bases between the two ends. The germline V gene encodes CDR1 SGHNT and CDR2 YENEEA. CDR3 size: 13 residues. Both 60 Vbeta primers and 13 Jbeta primers went into the PCR. The repertoire was sequenced with immunoSEQ multiplex PCR; TCRdb's copy has only in-frame clones and lacks some. The sample comprises fewer than 150,000 clones, about 80% of which are singletons, and approximately 4% rests with the top ten. The V call is TRBV11-3, the J call TRBJ2-7, with D perhaps TRBD1 (5 bases). The sequence derives from a man between 18 and 29 years old in good health and CMV-seronegative. Material: PBMCs. Written as DNA, the CDR3 is TGTGCCAGCAGCAGGGGCGAATCCTACGAGCAGTACTTC. As protein: CASSRGESYEQYF.